A selection of T cell receptor beta chains follows, all from one sample in a study of robustness of blood B and T cell sequencing. TCRdb analysed the PCR reads with MiXCR anew, one entry per CDR3 protein. The sample holds 3,500 to 4,000 distinct CDR3 sequences, 56% seen once. The specimen was peripheral blood. Receptor source: a human donor in good health. CDR3s include the opening cysteine and the closing phenylalanine or tryptophan. D genes are given only for firm matches. Clone size is given for some rows only: seen once, a few or many times, or a class if the clone is expanded.

>NA|TRBJ2-6|TRBV5-1|few
TGCGCCAGCAGCCCTGGGGATCATAGGTCTCGAAGGGCCAACGTCCTGACTTTC
CASSPGDHRSRRANVLTF
>NA|TRBJ1-2|TRBV19|NA
TGTGCCAGTAGTATTGAACTGAGCTATGGCTACACCTTC
CASSIELSYGYTF
>TRBD1|TRBJ2-1|TRBV2|NA
TGTGCCAGCAGTAACGACAGGGCGCATGAGCAGTTCTTC
CASSNDRAHEQFF
>TRBD1|TRBJ1-2|TRBV6-1|NA
TGTGCCAGCAGTACCCCTCGGGACAGGGGAAGGGACTATGGCTACACCTTC
CASSTPRDRGRDYGYTF
>TRBD1|TRBJ2-2|TRBV27|once
TGTGCCAGCAGTTTATATTTGACAGGGGGTCTAACCGGGGAGCTGTTTTTT
CASSLYLTGGLTGELFF
>TRBD2|TRBJ2-3|TRBV7-3|NA
TGTGCCAGCAGCTTAACGGGCGGGGCGGGGGACTTCGGTCGCCGAGGTACGCAGTATTTT
CASSLTGGAGDFGRRGTQYF
>TRBD2|TRBJ2-1|TRBV20-1|NA
TGCAGTGCTAGAGAGTTAGCGGGCCCAGGGAATGAGCAGTTCTTC
CSARELAGPGNEQFF
>NA|TRBJ1-3|TRBV30|NA
TGTGCCGGGACCTCTGGAAACACCATATATTTT
CAGTSGNTIYF
>NA|TRBJ1-2|TRBV5-4|NA
TGTGCCAGCAGTCCTAGGACCCACTATGGCTACACCTTC
CASSPRTHYGYTF
>NA|TRBJ2-3|TRBV7-6|NA
TGTGCCAGCAGCTTAGGTCTTAGCCTTAACACAGATACGCAGTATTTT
CASSLGLSLNTDTQYF
>NA|TRBJ1-5|TRBV2|once
TGTGCCAGCAGTGCTCAGGGGAGACAGCCCCAGCATTTT
CASSAQGRQPQHF
>NA|TRBJ1-2|TRBV30|once
TGTGCCTGGAGCGGACAGTTCGCGTATGGCTACACCTTC
CAWSGQFAYGYTF
>NA|TRBJ2-3|TRBV5-1|NA
TGCGCCAGCAGCTTGGGCGACATGGCTGATACGCAGTATTTT
CASSLGDMADTQYF
>TRBD1|TRBJ1-2|TRBV7-3|NA
TGTGCCAGCAGCTTGGACAGGGAAGGTGGCTACACCTTC
CASSLDREGGYTF
>TRBD1|TRBJ1-1|TRBV5-1|NA
TGCGCCAGCAGCTCTCACCCGGGACAGGAAAGCACTGAAGCTTTCTTT
CASSSHPGQESTEAFF
>NA|TRBJ2-3|TRBV5-6|NA
TGTGCCAGCAGCACCTTAAGGGGGGGCCCAGATACGCAGTATTTT
CASSTLRGGPDTQYF
>NA|TRBJ2-3|TRBV6-2/TRBV6-3|NA
TGTGCCAGCAGTTGGAAGAAGATCACAGATACGCAGTATTTT
CASSWKKITDTQYF
>NA|TRBJ1-2|TRBV10-3|NA
TGTGCCATCAGTGACGAGGGAAGAGGCTATGGCTACACCTTC
CAISDEGRGYGYTF
>NA|TRBJ2-3|TRBV2|NA
TGTGCCAGCAGTGTTCCTAAAACAGGGACAGATACGCAGTATTTT
CASSVPKTGTDTQYF
>NA|TRBJ2-3|TRBV5-5|few
TGTGCCAGCAGCTTGGGGGGGCCCACAGATACGCAGTATTTT
CASSLGGPTDTQYF
>NA|TRBJ2-3|TRBV5-1|NA
TGCGCCAGCAGCTTGGGCCCCGACAGGATCACAGATACGCAGTATTTT
CASSLGPDRITDTQYF
>NA|TRBJ2-3|TRBV5-4|NA
TGTGCCAGCAGCTTGCGGCTAGCAGACGCAGATACGCAGTATTTT
CASSLRLADADTQYF
>TRBD1|TRBJ1-2|TRBV30|large
TGTGCCTGGAGTGCCTCAGACAGGGTCGGCACCTTC
CAWSASDRVGTF
>TRBD2|TRBJ2-1|TRBV29-1|NA
TGCAGCGTTGATACCGGGACTAGCTCCTACAATGAGCAGTTCTTC
CSVDTGTSSYNEQFF
>NA|TRBJ2-3|TRBV10-1|few
TGCGCCAGCAGCAGGGGTAATACGCAGTATTTT
CASSRGNTQYF
>NA|TRBJ2-3|TRBV20-1|NA
TGCAGTGCTGGACCGCCGGGGGGCGCAGATACGCAGTATTTT
CSAGPPGGADTQYF
>NA|TRBJ2-3|TRBV20-1|NA
TGCAGTGCTAGGGATACTAGCCGCGGTACGCAGTATTTT
CSARDTSRGTQYF
>TRBD1|TRBJ2-6|TRBV4-2|NA
TGTGCCAGCAGCCAATCGACAGGGACTGGGGCCAACGTCCTGACTTTC
CASSQSTGTGANVLTF
>TRBD1|TRBJ1-4|TRBV4-2|NA
TGTGCCAGCAGCCTCATAGGGGACAGGGGGTGGACTAATGAAAAACTGTTTTTT
CASSLIGDRGWTNEKLFF
>NA|TRBJ2-7|TRBV10-3|NA
TGTGCCATCAGTGGAAGGGTCTCCTACGAGCAGTACTTC
CAISGRVSYEQYF
>TRBD1|TRBJ2-7|TRBV9|NA
TGTGCCAGCAGCGCGTCTCCGGGACAGGGTTTCTACGAGCAGTACTTC
CASSASPGQGFYEQYF
>NA|TRBJ2-1|TRBV20-1|NA
TGCAGTGCTAGAGATTGGCGGAATTACAATGAGCAGTTCTTC
CSARDWRNYNEQFF
>NA|TRBJ1-5|TRBV6-5|few
TGTGCCAGCAGTTTGGGTCAGGGTAGGCCCCAGCATTTT
CASSLGQGRPQHF
>TRBD1|TRBJ1-1|TRBV15|large
TGTGCCACCAGCAGCTATTTGACAGGGGGGACTGAAGCTTTCTTT
CATSSYLTGGTEAFF
>TRBD1|TRBJ2-2|TRBV10-1|few
TGCGCCATCCCAGGGGGCGCAGACACCGGGGAGCTGTTTTTT
CAIPGGADTGELFF
>NA|TRBJ1-1|TRBV12-3/TRBV12-4|few
TGTGCCAGCAACAGGGATAACACTGAAGCTTTCTTT
CASNRDNTEAFF
>NA|TRBJ1-1|TRBV4-2|NA
TGTGCCAGCAGCGCGGACAGACGGACTGAAGCTTTCTTT
CASSADRRTEAFF
>NA|TRBJ1-4|TRBV6-5|NA
TGTGCCAGCAGTTTTGAACAGGGATTCGGTGAAAAACTGTTTTTT
CASSFEQGFGEKLFF
>NA|TRBJ1-4|TRBV10-1|few
TGCGCCAGCATCCCCGGACAGTCTCATCCCTCGAATGAAAAACTGTTTTTT
CASIPGQSHPSNEKLFF
>TRBD2|TRBJ2-3|TRBV29-1|few
TGCAGCGCTGGGGGCGGGGGGCGGGCAGATACGCAGTATTTT
CSAGGGGRADTQYF
>TRBD1|TRBJ1-3|TRBV5-1|NA
TGCGCCAGCAGCTTGGCCGGGGACAGTAGGACCGGGAGCTCTGGAAACACCATATATTTT
CASSLAGDSRTGSSGNTIYF
>NA|TRBJ1-4|TRBV27|large
TGTGCCAGCAGACCGACAGGATATAATGAAAAACTGTTTTTT
CASRPTGYNEKLFF
>NA|TRBJ1-1|TRBV10-3|few
TGTGCCATCAGTGAGTCTCCAGGGAGGAACTCTGAAGCTTTCTTT
CAISESPGRNSEAFF
>NA|TRBJ1-5|TRBV30|NA
TGTGCCTGGAGTGTACGCCCCGGGGACAATCAGCCCCAGCATTTT
CAWSVRPGDNQPQHF
>TRBD2|TRBJ2-7|TRBV29-1|NA
TGCAGCGTTGAAGGGTCTAGCGGTGTATCTTACGAGCAGTACTTC
CSVEGSSGVSYEQYF
>NA|TRBJ1-3|TRBV15|NA
TGTGCCACCAGCAGAGATCAAGGGCAGGGCCCTGGAAACACCATATATTTT
CATSRDQGQGPGNTIYF
>NA|TRBJ2-1|TRBV7-7|NA
TGTGCCAGCAGCACCCGGACGGGGAATGAGCAGTTCTTC
CASSTRTGNEQFF
>NA|TRBJ2-7|TRBV7-4|NA
TGTGCCAGCAGCTTCGGAGCGCACTACGAGCAGTACTTC
CASSFGAHYEQYF
>TRBD2|TRBJ2-3|TRBV6-1|NA
TGTGCCAGCACCCCACTAGCGGGGGGCCGCCAAAGCACAGATACGCAGTATTTT
CASTPLAGGRQSTDTQYF
>NA|TRBJ2-5|TRBV20-1|NA
TGCAGTGCCCAAAGGGACACGAATCAAGAGACCCAGTACTTC
CSAQRDTNQETQYF
>NA|TRBJ2-7|TRBV7-2|few
TGTGCCAGCAGCTTAGGGAGGGGCGAGCAGTACTTC
CASSLGRGEQYF
>NA|TRBJ2-5|TRBV5-6|NA
TGTGCCAGCAGCTTGTGGTTGCAGGGGACAGAGACCCAGTACTTC
CASSLWLQGTETQYF
>TRBD2|TRBJ2-3|TRBV3-1|few
TGTGCCAGCAGCTCACTAGCGGGGGGGAAAGATACGCAGTATTTT
CASSSLAGGKDTQYF
>NA|TRBJ1-2|TRBV15|large
TGTGCCACCAGCAGAGGACTGACAGCAAACTATGGCTACACCTTC
CATSRGLTANYGYTF
>NA|TRBJ1-3|TRBV4-1|NA
TGCGCCAGCAGCCAAGATCCCTTGGGCATCCCGAACACCATATATTTT
CASSQDPLGIPNTIYF
>TRBD2|TRBJ2-7|TRBV9|NA
TGTGCCAGCAGCGTGTCGGGGGGGGCCTCTTACGAGCAGTACTTC
CASSVSGGASYEQYF
>NA|TRBJ1-1|TRBV5-6|NA
TGTGCCAGCACCCTCCACCTGGGGGATTGGAACACTGAAGCTTTCTTT
CASTLHLGDWNTEAFF
>TRBD1|TRBJ2-2|TRBV5-1|NA
TGCGCCAGCAGCTACCGGGACAGTCCCTCCACCGGGGAGCTGTTTTTT
CASSYRDSPSTGELFF
>TRBD1|TRBJ1-4|TRBV5-5|large
TGTGCCAGCAGCTCGGACAGGGCCCACGAAAAACTGTTTTTT
CASSSDRAHEKLFF
>NA|TRBJ1-2|TRBV6-5|NA
TGTGCCAGCAGTTACTCGAGGTTTGGTACCGACTATGGCTACACCTTC
CASSYSRFGTDYGYTF